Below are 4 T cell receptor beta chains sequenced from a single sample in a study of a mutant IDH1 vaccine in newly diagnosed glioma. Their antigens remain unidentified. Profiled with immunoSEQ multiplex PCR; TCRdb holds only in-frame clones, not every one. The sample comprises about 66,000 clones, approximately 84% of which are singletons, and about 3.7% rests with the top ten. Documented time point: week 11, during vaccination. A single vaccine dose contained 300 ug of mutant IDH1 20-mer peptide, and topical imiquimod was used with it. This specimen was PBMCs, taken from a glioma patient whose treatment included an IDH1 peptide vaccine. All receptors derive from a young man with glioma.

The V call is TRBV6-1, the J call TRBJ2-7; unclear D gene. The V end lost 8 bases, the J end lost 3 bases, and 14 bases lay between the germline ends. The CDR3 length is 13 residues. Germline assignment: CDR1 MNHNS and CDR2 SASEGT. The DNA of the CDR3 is TGTGCCAGCGTATTACCGGCAGGCTACGAGCAGTACTTC. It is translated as CASVLPAGYEQYF.

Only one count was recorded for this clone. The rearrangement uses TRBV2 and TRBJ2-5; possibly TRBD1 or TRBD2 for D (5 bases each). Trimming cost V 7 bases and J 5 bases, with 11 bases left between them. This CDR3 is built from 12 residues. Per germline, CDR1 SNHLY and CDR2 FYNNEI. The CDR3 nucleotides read TGTGCCAGCAATAACGGGGCGGAGACCCAGTACTTC. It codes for CASNNGAETQYF.

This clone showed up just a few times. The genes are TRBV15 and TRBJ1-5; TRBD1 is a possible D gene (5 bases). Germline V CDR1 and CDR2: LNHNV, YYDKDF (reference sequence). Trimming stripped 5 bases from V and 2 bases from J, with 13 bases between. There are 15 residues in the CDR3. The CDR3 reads CATSGGAHGNQPQHF. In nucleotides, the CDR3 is TGTGCCACCAGCGGGGGAGCTCACGGCAATCAGCCCCAGCATTTT.

CDR3 DNA: TGTGCCATCAAGGCAAGTGGCGAAAACGAGCAGTACTTC. It encodes CAIKASGENEQYF. This chain uses TRBV10-3 with TRBJ2-5; D unresolved. With the DNA end fitting TRBJ2-7 better, the J assignment may be wrong. This CDR3 has 13 residues. Germline CDR1 is ENHRY and CDR2 is SYGVKD.